This T cell receptor beta chain was observed in a study of T cell changes during pregnancy in multiple sclerosis. The repertoire was sequenced with immunoSEQ multiplex PCR; TCRdb's copy has only in-frame clones and lacks some. The sample includes 30,000 to 35,000 clones, roughly nine tenths of them seen just once. The ends lost 0 bases at V and 3 bases at J; junction bases unmatched: 5. Germline-derived CDR1 and CDR2 are LGHNA and YNFKEQ. The CDR3 loop spans 15 amino acids. The source was CD8+ T cells from peripheral blood mononuclear cells, collected in the first trimester of pregnancy. The rearrangement uses TRBV4-2 and TRBJ2-7; 7 nucleotides align to TRBD1. This TCR derives from a female donor with multiple sclerosis, enrolled in a pregnancy study. CDR3 nucleotides: TGTGCCAGCAGCCAAGATGGGGACAGCTACTACGAGCAGTACTTC. This codes for CASSQDGDSYYEQYF.